The clone carrying this T cell receptor (beta chain) turned up a few times. Its specificity is unknown. These data belong to a study of identical twins. Study-level results: Within cord blood, abundant beta clonotypes carried fewer insertions, but memory repertoires showed no such trend. Conclusions were based on cross-sectional statistical analysis, without following the same donors.

TCRdb independently ran MiXCR on the 5' RACE reads; one entry per CDR3 protein. Among 450,000 to 650,000 distinct CDR3 sequences listed, around 9.6% were seen once. CDR3 length equals 18 residues. Germline V gene lookup returns CDR1 SGHRS and CDR2 YFSETQ. With 7 bases removed from V and 2 bases from J, the gap between germline ends came to 26 bases. This sample was also put to use in a study of yellow fever vaccine responses in identical twins.

V is TRBV5-1 and J is TRBJ2-3; D is ambiguous. This clonotype was sampled from a woman aged 18-29 years in good health. The sample consisted of PBMCs. CDR3 nucleotides: TGCGCCAGCCGCCTAAGGTTAGCCCAACTCCTGACCACAGATACGCAGTATTTT. Translating it yields CASRLRLAQLLTTDTQYF.